What follows are 27 T cell receptor beta chains derived from one specimen sequenced in a study of immune evolution from preneoplasia to lung adenocarcinoma. Data came from immunoSEQ multiplex PCR; TCRdb stores just in-frame clones and leaves some out. The sample has some 9,400 clones, 75% to 90% seen once; the top ten hold under 3.5%. The specimen sequenced was FFPE lung adenocarcinoma in situ tissue. The receptors were gathered from a person aged 65 to 79 with lung adenocarcinoma.

This chain joins TRBV6-6 and TRBJ2-4, with a possible D match to TRBD2 (6 bases). The CDR3 consists of 14 residues. Trimming left V 7 bases short and J 6 bases short, with 16 bases between. Germline CDR1 reads MNHNY; CDR2 reads SVGAGI (reference sequence). The CDR3 protein is CASTPRGGANIQYF. The DNA for the CDR3 is TGTGCCAGCACCCCGAGGGGAGGCGCAAACATTCAGTACTTC.

As concerns this clone: The junction departs from germline at one end; a sequencing error may be responsible. The rearrangement uses TRBV5-1 and TRBJ2-3, with D possibly being TRBD2 (8 bases). Germline V gene sequence: CDR1 SGHRS, CDR2 YFSETQ. The CDR3 runs to 15 residues. CDR3 bases: TGCGCCAGCAGCAGCACGGGAGGGGGCACAGATATGCAGTATTTT. The encoded protein is CASSSTGGGTDMQYF.

V and J are TRBV6-5 and TRBJ2-7; 7 nucleotides line up with TRBD1. Germline V gives CDR1 MNHEY, CDR2 SVGAGI. The CDR3 totals 14 residues. The V segment lost 6 bases and the J segment 0 bases; nucleotides outside the gene matches: 5. The CDR3 is CASRSRDSSYEQYF. Written as DNA, the CDR3 is TGTGCCAGCAGAAGCCGGGACAGCTCCTACGAGCAGTACTTC.

This chain connects TRBV30 to TRBJ1-1, with D perhaps matching TRBD1 (5 bases). The germline V gene encodes CDR1 GTSNPN and CDR2 SVGIG (reference sequence). This CDR3 region has 14 residues. Trimming shortened V by 4 bases and J by 6 bases, and 18 bases separated the two germline ends. CDR3 sequence reads: CAWKAGALTAEAFF. The CDR3 DNA follows: TGTGCCTGGAAAGCCGGGGCCTTGACCGCTGAAGCTTTCTTT.

Regarding this clone: Other DNA sequences in the same sample also yield this CDR3. The chain uses TRBV28 and TRBJ1-1; no firm D call. The CDR3 totals 18 residues. Germline CDR1 is MDHEN and CDR2 is SYDVKM. V was cut by 3 bases and J by 4 bases, with 24 bases left in between. As DNA, the CDR3 is TGTGCCAGCAGTTTCCCTCACGTAGGGCGGACTGGTGCCACTGAAGCTTTCTTT. Translating gives CASSFPHVGRTGATEAFF.

The gene calls are TRBV6-1 and TRBJ1-2; 10 bases align to TRBD1. CDR1 and CDR2 (germline): MNHNS, SASEGT. V dropped 3 bases and J dropped 3; count of bases not matched to a gene: 4. The CDR3 loop spans 15 amino acids. The CDR3 DNA reads as TGTGCCAGCAGTGACGAGACAGGGGGCTACTATGGCTACACCTTC. Translation gives CASSDETGGYYGYTF.

This clone was counted between two and nine times. The rearrangement links TRBV9 to TRBJ1-1, with D uncertain. V lost 6 bases and J 5 bases, leaving 17 bases between the germline ends. The length of the CDR3 is 14 residues. CDR1 SGDLS and CDR2 YYNGEE come from the germline V gene. CDR3 coding DNA: TGTGCCAGCACCCTAGAGTCGGGCGGGACTGAAGCTTTCTTT. This translates into CASTLESGGTEAFF.

This chain joins TRBV7-9 and TRBJ2-5, with a weak D call TRBD2 (6 bases). Deletions cut 5 bases from V and 4 bases from J, with 17 bases between. CDR3 size: 15 residues. Germline assignment: CDR1 SEHNR and CDR2 FQNEAQ (reference sequence). The CDR3 DNA reads TGTGCCAGCAGCCTAGGGACTGTCATTGGAGAGACCCAGTACTTC. Its protein is CASSLGTVIGETQYF.

This clone was seen a few times. This chain uses TRBV20-1 with TRBJ1-2, with TRBD1 matching 8 bases. Looked up from germline, CDR1 is DFQATT and CDR2 is SNEGSKA (reference sequence). This CDR3 is built from 11 residues. The junction had 3 bases not matched to a gene; V was cut back by 4 bases and J by 8 bases. For the CDR3, the DNA is TGCAGTGCTACAGGGGGCCAGGGCTACACCTTC. It yields the protein CSATGGQGYTF.

The chain carries TRBV28 and TRBJ1-2, with D unclear. The CDR3 is 13 residues long. CDR1 and CDR2 (germline): MDHEN, SYDVKM. V dropped 6 bases and J dropped 4 bases, with 12 bases sitting between them. Here the CDR3 reads CASRSGVGYGYTF. CDR3 bases: TGTGCCAGCAGGTCCGGGGTCGGCTATGGCTACACCTTC.

This clone was picked up a small number of times. The chain carries TRBV11-2 and TRBJ2-5; a weak D match, TRBD2 (6 bases). The CDR3 is 16 residues long. Germline CDR1 reads SGHAT; CDR2 reads FQNNGV. V lost 4 bases and J 3 bases, leaving 18 bases between the germline ends. CDR3 region: CASSSAPGTAKETQYF. CDR3 in DNA: TGTGCCAGCAGCTCTGCCCCCGGGACTGCTAAAGAGACCCAGTACTTC.

This sequence joins TRBV19 and TRBJ2-1, with D unclear. Between the trimmed V and J ends, which lost 4 bases and 0 bases, there was a span of 7 bases. Germline lookup yields CDR1 LNHDA and CDR2 SQIVND (reference sequence). The CDR3 has 14 amino acids. The CDR3 coding sequence is TGTGCCAGTAGTAGGCGGAGCTCCTACAATGAGCAGTTCTTC. Protein product: CASSRRSSYNEQFF. The full variable domain, its missing parts supplied by reference TRBV19 and TRBJ2-1, is DGGITQSPKYLFRKEGQNVTLSCEQNLNHDAMYWYRQDPGQGLRLIYYSQIVNDFQKGDIAEGYSVSREKKESFPLTVTSAQKNPTAFYLCASSRRSSYNEQFFGPGTRLTVL.

The chain is built from TRBV11-2 and TRBJ2-5, with TRBD2 matching over 8 bases. The CDR3 is made up of 16 amino acids. Losses at the gene ends were 10 bases for V and 6 bases for J; bases not matched to a gene: 19. Germline V CDR1 and CDR2: SGHAT, FQNNGV. The CDR3 here is CATLAPPGLESKTQYF. The CDR3, as DNA: TGTGCCACGCTGGCGCCCCCGGGACTAGAATCAAAGACCCAGTACTTC. Supplemented by reference TRBV11-2 and TRBJ2-5, the full variable domain reads EAGVAQSPRYKIIEKRQSVAFWCNPISGHATLYWYQQILGQGPKLLIQFQNNGVVDDSQLPKDRFSAERLKGVDSTLKIQPAKLEDSAVYLCATLAPPGLESKTQYFGPGTRLLVL.

The rearrangement uses TRBV2 and TRBJ1-3, with 7 nucleotides matching TRBD1. Germline trimming cut 5 bases from V and 4 bases from J; bases unmatched to any gene: 2. CDR3 size: 13 residues. Germline CDR1 and CDR2: SNHLY and FYNNEI. CDR3 loop: CASSSDRGNTIYF. The CDR3 coding sequence is TGTGCCAGCAGTTCGGACAGGGGAAACACCATATATTTT.

V and J are TRBV6-1 and TRBJ1-1; D not resolved. The CDR3 has 14 residues. Between the trimmed V and J ends, which lost 3 bases and 3 bases, there was a span of 11 bases. Germline V gives CDR1 MNHNS, CDR2 SASEGT. Here the CDR3 reads CASSDTYTYTEAFF. CDR3 sequence (DNA): TGTGCCAGCAGTGATACTTACACATACACTGAAGCTTTCTTT.

This clone was detected a few times. The genes are TRBV30 and TRBJ1-4; tentative D call: TRBD1 (6 bases). CDR1 GTSNPN and CDR2 SVGIG come from the germline V gene (reference sequence). The V gene lost 0 bases and the J gene lost 7 bases, with 6 bases spanning the gap. CDR3 length: 12 amino acids. CDR3 residues: CAWSVQGEKLFF. CDR3 nucleotides: TGTGCCTGGAGTGTACAGGGTGAAAAACTGTTTTTT.

The V gene is TRBV19, the J gene TRBJ1-5; tentative D call: TRBD1 (5 bases). The V and J ends lost 6 bases and 2 bases respectively, with 17 bases between them. This CDR3 spans 16 amino acids. The V gene's germline CDR1 is LNHDA and CDR2 SQIVND (reference sequence). The CDR3 region has the DNA TGTGCCAGTAGCCCCCTCCGGGACCGGGGCAATCAGCCCCAGCATTTT. Protein: CASSPLRDRGNQPQHF.

The gene calls are TRBV5-6 and TRBJ1-1; 11 bases match TRBD1. After removal of 7 bases from V and 3 bases from J, the junction contained 5 bases not matched to a gene. The CDR3 contains 14 residues. CDR1 is SGHDT, CDR2 YYEEEE, per germline. CDR3 residues: CASDKGQGDTEAFF. CDR3 coding DNA: TGTGCCAGCGATAAGGGACAGGGGGACACTGAAGCTTTCTTT.

V usage is TRBV16 and J usage is TRBJ1-1; D possibly corresponds to TRBD1 (5 bases). V was cut by 2 bases and J by 9 bases, with 10 bases left in between. CDR1 and CDR2 from the germline V gene are KGHSY and FQNENV. This CDR3 spans 12 amino acids. The CDR3 reads CASSQVGQQAFF. The CDR3 nucleotides are TGTGCCAGCAGCCAAGTGGGGCAGCAAGCTTTCTTT.

V is TRBV27 and J is TRBJ1-1, with 11 bases aligning to TRBD1. The CDR3 totals 15 residues. The germline V gene encodes CDR1 MNHEY and CDR2 SMNVEV (reference sequence). The V and J ends lost 5 bases and 6 bases, in that order; junction bases with no gene match: 8. In DNA, the CDR3 is TGTGCCAGCAGTATAGGACAGGGGGCGGGCGCTGAAGCTTTCTTT. Translating it yields CASSIGQGAGAEAFF.

This clone was detected once. The chain is built from TRBV28 and TRBJ2-2; 7 nucleotides align to TRBD1. Germline lookup yields CDR1 MDHEN and CDR2 SYDVKM. CDR3 length: 15 residues. Unmatched junction bases numbered 6, after V lost 6 bases and J lost 2 bases. The CDR3 DNA sequence: TGTGCCAGCAGGAAGAGACAGGGAAACACCGGGGAGCTGTTTTTT. Its translation: CASRKRQGNTGELFF.

The V and J genes are TRBV15 and TRBJ2-1; 12 bases agree with TRBD2. Germline trimming cut 5 bases from V and 7 bases from J; bases unmatched to any gene: 6. Germline V CDR1 and CDR2: LNHNV, YYDKDF (reference sequence). This CDR3 comprises 15 residues. DNA for the CDR3: TGTGCCACCAGCCCGACTAGCGGGAGTTCTAATGAGCAGTTCTTC. Translated, it gives CATSPTSGSSNEQFF.

CDR3 sequence (DNA): TGTGCTAGTGGCTTAGGTGATGTTACCTACAATGAGCAGTTCTTC. It yields the protein CASGLGDVTYNEQFF. V gene TRBV12-5 combines with J gene TRBJ2-1; D is undetermined. There are 15 residues in the CDR3. Trimming pared 6 bases from V and 2 bases from J, leaving 14 bases between. Looked up from germline, CDR1 is LGHNT and CDR2 is FRNRAP.

The CDR3, as DNA: TGTGCCAGCAGCGAAACAGAGAACACTGAAGCTTTCTTT. Its protein is CASSETENTEAFF. The V call is TRBV28, the J call TRBJ1-1; D unclear. CDR1 and CDR2 (germline): MDHEN, SYDVKM. This CDR3 has 13 amino acids. Trimming removed 6 bases at V and 1 base at J, with 9 bases between.

The gene calls are TRBV20-1 and TRBJ1-5; D is uncertain. V gave up 3 bases and J gave up 3 bases, with 0 bases separating them. The CDR3 sequence is 10 residues long. The germline gives CDR1 DFQATT, CDR2 SNEGSKA (reference sequence). The CDR3 is CSASNQPQHF. In DNA, the CDR3 is TGCAGTGCTAGCAATCAGCCCCAGCATTTT.

A single count supports this clone. This sequence joins TRBV5-1 and TRBJ1-2; D uncertain. V lost 0 bases to trimming and J lost 8 bases, with 11 bases between them. Germline values: CDR1 SGHRS, CDR2 YFSETQ. The CDR3 consists of 13 residues. CDR3 nucleotides: TGCGCCAGCAGCTTGGCCGCCGACCGGGGCTACACCTTC. Translation gives CASSLAADRGYTF.

The chain uses TRBV19 and TRBJ2-1; the D is unclear. CDR3 length: 13 amino acids. Trimming pared 3 bases from V and 7 bases from J, leaving 10 bases between. CDR1 LNHDA and CDR2 SQIVND come from the germline V gene (reference sequence). CDR3 sequence (DNA): TGTGCCAGTAGTATTGAGGCAGCTAATGAGCAGTTCTTC. Translation: CASSIEAANEQFF.